This is a list of T cell receptor beta chains from one sample in a study of patients and donors after allogeneic stem cell transplantation. TCRdb fed the RT-PCR reads into MiXCR, producing one record per CDR3 protein. The data hold 200,000 to 250,000 distinct CDR3 sequences, with roughly two fifths observed a single time. Sequencing was done on a sample of blood, either unsorted or a sorted T cell fraction (not recorded which). These receptors were collected from a human donor who was either an allogeneic HSCT recipient or a stem cell or donor lymphocyte infusion donor (not recorded which). It is not recorded whose cells these are; they may come from a transplant donor. Each CDR3 is given with its conserved first and last residue. The D gene is left open where the match is weak. Clone size, where shown, is once, few, many, or a class for clones that have expanded.

clone size: few
V gene: TRBV5-5
J gene: TRBJ2-3
D gene: NA
CDR3 DNA: TGTGCCAGCAGCTCCCTTGGGGGAATTTACACAGATACGCAGTATTTT
CDR3 protein: CASSSLGGIYTDTQYF

clone size: NA
V gene: TRBV5-1
J gene: TRBJ2-1
D gene: NA
CDR3 DNA: TGCGCCAGCAGCCCTAACCCGGGGGCCTACAATGAGCAGTTCTTC
CDR3 protein: CASSPNPGAYNEQFF

clone size: NA
V gene: TRBV27
J gene: TRBJ2-2
D gene: TRBD1
CDR3 DNA: TGTGCCAGCAGTTTATCCAGGGGGAACTCCGGGGAGCTGTTTTTT
CDR3 protein: CASSLSRGNSGELFF

clone size: few
V gene: TRBV24-1
J gene: TRBJ1-3
D gene: NA
CDR3 DNA: TGTGCCACCAGTGATTTGGACGGTAAATCCCCTGGAAACACCATATATTTT
CDR3 protein: CATSDLDGKSPGNTIYF

clone size: few
V gene: TRBV29-1
J gene: TRBJ2-7
D gene: NA
CDR3 DNA: TGCACCAGAGTCGGTCACGAGCAGTACTTC
CDR3 protein: CTRVGHEQYF

clone size: few
V gene: TRBV5-1
J gene: TRBJ1-1
D gene: TRBD1
CDR3 DNA: TGCGCCAGCAGCTTGCTCGGACAGGTCGTCACTGAAGCTTTCTTT
CDR3 protein: CASSLLGQVVTEAFF

clone size: NA
V gene: TRBV7-9
J gene: TRBJ2-1
D gene: TRBD1
CDR3 DNA: TGTGCCACTGGACAGGGGCACAATGAGCAGTTCTTC
CDR3 protein: CATGQGHNEQFF

clone size: few
V gene: TRBV27
J gene: TRBJ2-7
D gene: NA
CDR3 DNA: TGTGCCAGCAGTTTGGGGGGTCTTCCCTACGAGCAGTACTTC
CDR3 protein: CASSLGGLPYEQYF

clone size: few
V gene: TRBV30
J gene: TRBJ1-3
D gene: TRBD1
CDR3 DNA: TGTGCCTGGAGTGGCGGGACAGGGGGCCGAAACACCATATATTTT
CDR3 protein: CAWSGGTGGRNTIYF

clone size: many
V gene: TRBV7-9
J gene: TRBJ1-1
D gene: NA
CDR3 DNA: TGTGCCAGCAGCTCCCGGCCCCTGATACAGGGAAACACTGAAGCTTTCTTT
CDR3 protein: CASSSRPLIQGNTEAFF

clone size: few
V gene: TRBV30
J gene: TRBJ2-5
D gene: TRBD1
CDR3 DNA: TGTGCCTTTCTCGGGACAGTGTCGCAAGAGACCCAGTACTTC
CDR3 protein: CAFLGTVSQETQYF

clone size: few
V gene: TRBV5-1
J gene: TRBJ1-4
D gene: TRBD1
CDR3 DNA: TGCGCCAGCAGCGGGGGACAGGGATTTGAAAAACTGTTTTTT
CDR3 protein: CASSGGQGFEKLFF

clone size: few
V gene: TRBV27
J gene: TRBJ1-2
D gene: NA
CDR3 DNA: TGTGCCAGCAGTTTATACTCGAACTATGGCTACACCTTC
CDR3 protein: CASSLYSNYGYTF

clone size: NA
V gene: TRBV19
J gene: TRBJ1-5
D gene: NA
CDR3 DNA: TGTGCCAGTAAGGTCAGGGAAAGCAATCAGCCCCAGCATTTT
CDR3 protein: CASKVRESNQPQHF

clone size: NA
V gene: TRBV20-1
J gene: TRBJ1-1
D gene: NA
CDR3 DNA: TGCAGTGCTACCAGACAGCCCACGAACACTGAAGCTTTCTTT
CDR3 protein: CSATRQPTNTEAFF

clone size: NA
V gene: TRBV28
J gene: TRBJ2-2
D gene: NA
CDR3 DNA: TGTGCCAGCAGCCGTCCTCTCGACAACACCGGGGAGCTGTTTTTT
CDR3 protein: CASSRPLDNTGELFF

clone size: many
V gene: TRBV7-2
J gene: TRBJ1-1
D gene: NA
CDR3 DNA: TGTGCCAGCAGCTTTGGTAGCAGGAACACTGAAGCTTTCTTT
CDR3 protein: CASSFGSRNTEAFF

clone size: few
V gene: TRBV6-1
J gene: TRBJ2-2
D gene: TRBD1
CDR3 DNA: TGTGCCAGCAGTTTACAGGGGTCGAACACCGGGGAGCTGTTTTTT
CDR3 protein: CASSLQGSNTGELFF

clone size: NA
V gene: TRBV20-1
J gene: TRBJ2-3
D gene: NA
CDR3 DNA: TGCAGTGCTCTACGGGTTACGGACACAGATACGCAGTATTTT
CDR3 protein: CSALRVTDTDTQYF

clone size: NA
V gene: TRBV12-3/TRBV12-4
J gene: TRBJ2-1
D gene: NA
CDR3 DNA: TGTGCCAGCAGCCTCAAGGATGAGCAGTTCTTC
CDR3 protein: CASSLKDEQFF

clone size: few
V gene: TRBV12-3/TRBV12-4
J gene: TRBJ1-4
D gene: NA
CDR3 DNA: TGTGCCAGCAGTCGGACACCAATTAATGAAAAACTGTTTTTT
CDR3 protein: CASSRTPINEKLFF

clone size: NA
V gene: TRBV4-2
J gene: TRBJ2-3
D gene: NA
CDR3 DNA: TGTGCCAGCAGCCAAGATCTAAGGGGCGTTTTTGATACGCAGTATTTT
CDR3 protein: CASSQDLRGVFDTQYF

clone size: NA
V gene: TRBV20-1
J gene: TRBJ1-2
D gene: NA
CDR3 DNA: TGCAGTGCTAGAGATCCACAGGGTGTGGGTGGCTACACCTTC
CDR3 protein: CSARDPQGVGGYTF

clone size: few
V gene: TRBV25-1
J gene: TRBJ1-2
D gene: NA
CDR3 DNA: TGTGCCAGCAGTGAAACAGGGTGGGCCTATGGCTACACCTTC
CDR3 protein: CASSETGWAYGYTF

clone size: NA
V gene: TRBV20-1
J gene: TRBJ1-4
D gene: NA
CDR3 DNA: TGCAGTGCTAGAGGGATGTCGGATGAAAAACTGTTTTTT
CDR3 protein: CSARGMSDEKLFF

clone size: NA
V gene: TRBV12-3/TRBV12-4
J gene: TRBJ2-2
D gene: NA
CDR3 DNA: TGTGCCAGCAGAGACAGCGCTACCCCCGGGGAGCTGTTTTTT
CDR3 protein: CASRDSATPGELFF

clone size: few
V gene: TRBV5-6
J gene: TRBJ1-1
D gene: NA
CDR3 DNA: TGTGCCAGCAGCTTTGTCCAGAACACTGAAGCTTTCTTT
CDR3 protein: CASSFVQNTEAFF

clone size: NA
V gene: TRBV5-1
J gene: TRBJ1-4
D gene: NA
CDR3 DNA: TGCGCCAGCAGCCTGAACACCGCAACTAATGAAAAACTGTTTTTT
CDR3 protein: CASSLNTATNEKLFF

clone size: NA
V gene: TRBV24-1
J gene: TRBJ2-1
D gene: TRBD2
CDR3 DNA: TGTGCCACCAGTATAGCGGGGGGGCCTAATGAGCAGTTCTTC
CDR3 protein: CATSIAGGPNEQFF

clone size: few
V gene: TRBV9
J gene: TRBJ1-5
D gene: NA
CDR3 DNA: TGTGCCAGCAGCGTAGAAAGTGGTAGCAATCAGCCCCAGCATTTT
CDR3 protein: CASSVESGSNQPQHF

clone size: few
V gene: TRBV3-1
J gene: TRBJ1-4
D gene: NA
CDR3 DNA: TGTGCCAGCAGCCGAGACTCGTGGGGCGGTGGTGAAAAACTGTTTTTT
CDR3 protein: CASSRDSWGGGEKLFF

clone size: NA
V gene: TRBV6-2/TRBV6-3
J gene: TRBJ2-2
D gene: NA
CDR3 DNA: TGTGCCAGCAGTTACTCCGGGGGTAACACCGGGGAGCTGTTTTTT
CDR3 protein: CASSYSGGNTGELFF

clone size: NA
V gene: TRBV4-1
J gene: TRBJ2-3
D gene: TRBD1
CDR3 DNA: TGCGCCAGCAGCCAAGACTGGGACAGACGCACAGATACGCAGTATTTT
CDR3 protein: CASSQDWDRRTDTQYF

clone size: NA
V gene: TRBV28
J gene: TRBJ2-1
D gene: NA
CDR3 DNA: TGTGCCAGCAGTTTAAACCGGGACATAATCTCCTACAATGAGCAGTTCTTC
CDR3 protein: CASSLNRDIISYNEQFF

clone size: NA
V gene: TRBV20-1
J gene: TRBJ2-7
D gene: NA
CDR3 DNA: TGCAGTGCACCAGAGGGGGGACAGTTCTACGAGCAGTACTTC
CDR3 protein: CSAPEGGQFYEQYF

clone size: few
V gene: TRBV5-8
J gene: TRBJ1-2
D gene: NA
CDR3 DNA: TGTGCCAGCAGCTTGGAGTCAGGAAGGGGTGGCTACACCTTC
CDR3 protein: CASSLESGRGGYTF

clone size: NA
V gene: TRBV18
J gene: TRBJ1-1
D gene: TRBD1
CDR3 DNA: TGTGCCAGCTCACCCGACAGGGGGCTTTGGGACACTGAAGCTTTCTTT
CDR3 protein: CASSPDRGLWDTEAFF

clone size: NA
V gene: TRBV5-5
J gene: TRBJ2-3
D gene: NA
CDR3 DNA: TGTGCCAGCAGCCGTATGAGCACAGATACGCAGTATTTT
CDR3 protein: CASSRMSTDTQYF

clone size: NA
V gene: TRBV5-1
J gene: TRBJ2-7
D gene: TRBD2
CDR3 DNA: TGCGCCAGCAAGGCCCGGGAGGGGCTCCCCTCCATTAGCTACGAGCAGTACTTC
CDR3 protein: CASKAREGLPSISYEQYF

clone size: NA
V gene: TRBV5-5
J gene: TRBJ1-1
D gene: NA
CDR3 DNA: TGTGCCAGCAGCTTGGACGTACTGAACACTGAAGCTTTCTTT
CDR3 protein: CASSLDVLNTEAFF

clone size: few
V gene: TRBV2
J gene: TRBJ1-4
D gene: NA
CDR3 DNA: TGTGCCAGCAGAGTACACGGGAGAAATGAAAAACTGTTTTTT
CDR3 protein: CASRVHGRNEKLFF

clone size: NA
V gene: TRBV29-1
J gene: TRBJ1-2
D gene: TRBD1
CDR3 DNA: TGCAGCGCCGGGGACAGTAACTATGGCTACACCTTC
CDR3 protein: CSAGDSNYGYTF

clone size: few
V gene: TRBV28
J gene: TRBJ1-5
D gene: NA
CDR3 DNA: TGTGCCAGCAGTTTATTGGGCCAGGGAGGTCAGCCCCAGCATTTT
CDR3 protein: CASSLLGQGGQPQHF

clone size: few
V gene: TRBV6-5
J gene: TRBJ1-2
D gene: NA
CDR3 DNA: TGTGCCAGCAGTCGAGCTCGGGCTTATTATGGCTACACCTTC
CDR3 protein: CASSRARAYYGYTF

clone size: NA
V gene: TRBV9
J gene: TRBJ2-3
D gene: NA
CDR3 DNA: TGTGCCAGCAGCCCCAGGACTACTACTACGCAGTATTTT
CDR3 protein: CASSPRTTTTQYF

clone size: NA
V gene: TRBV20-1
J gene: TRBJ2-2
D gene: NA
CDR3 DNA: TGCAGTGCCACCCTCCCGGGGTCGAACACCGGGGAGCTGTTTTTT
CDR3 protein: CSATLPGSNTGELFF

clone size: NA
V gene: TRBV12-3/TRBV12-4
J gene: TRBJ1-2
D gene: NA
CDR3 DNA: TGTGCCAGCAGTTTATGGCAGGGACTCTATGGCTACACCTTC
CDR3 protein: CASSLWQGLYGYTF

clone size: NA
V gene: TRBV20-1
J gene: TRBJ1-5
D gene: NA
CDR3 DNA: TGCAGTGCTTCCGCCTCAGGAGGAGATGCTCAGCCCCAGCATTTT
CDR3 protein: CSASASGGDAQPQHF

clone size: once
V gene: TRBV27
J gene: TRBJ2-5
D gene: TRBD1
CDR3 DNA: TGTGCCAGCACCGACAGGGTTCGAGAGACCCAGTACTTC
CDR3 protein: CASTDRVRETQYF

clone size: NA
V gene: TRBV20-1
J gene: TRBJ2-1
D gene: NA
CDR3 DNA: TGCAGTGCTAGAGGCGGGGCACCGTACAATGAGCAGTTCTTC
CDR3 protein: CSARGGAPYNEQFF

clone size: few
V gene: TRBV12-3/TRBV12-4
J gene: TRBJ1-1
D gene: NA
CDR3 DNA: TGTGCCAGCAGTTTGGGCAGGATTAGGGACACTGAAGCTTTCTTT
CDR3 protein: CASSLGRIRDTEAFF